A selection of T cell receptor beta chains follows, all from one sample in a study of shared clonotypes between healthy human individuals. The data were produced by immunoSEQ multiplex PCR, yet TCRdb's version contains in-frame clones alone and is incomplete. In the table there are a few million clones, around 92% of which are singletons. The sample comprised naive CD4+ T cells from PBMCs. These receptors were collected from a man between 18 and 35 years old in good health. Some clones in this sample may be carry-over from other donors' samples. Both conserved end residues are part of each CDR3. Each record gives: clone size, J gene, D gene, V gene, CDR3 protein, CDR3 DNA. A D gene is named only where the DNA matches it firmly. Size values are once, few and many counts, or a class for expanded clones, and some rows have none.

>-|TRBJ1-5|-|TRBV15
CATSRDRPGTNQPQHF
TGTGCCACCAGCAGAGATCGTCCAGGGACCAATCAGCCCCAGCATTTT
>-|TRBJ1-1|TRBD1|TRBV28
CASSSTGSGTEAFF
TGTGCCAGCAGTTCGACAGGGTCGGGCACTGAAGCTTTCTTT
>-|TRBJ2-5|TRBD1|TRBV28
CASSLLLLRTGGREETQYF
TGTGCCAGCAGTCTCCTCCTACTCCGGACAGGGGGCAGGGAAGAGACCCAGTACTTC
>-|TRBJ1-1|-|TRBV5-6
CASSLGHNTEAFF
TGTGCCAGCAGCTTGGGACATAACACTGAAGCTTTCTTT
>once|TRBJ2-3|TRBD1|TRBV2
CASSQAPRDRGTDTQYF
TGTGCCAGCAGTCAGGCGCCCCGGGACAGGGGAACAGATACGCAGTATTTT
>-|TRBJ2-2|TRBD1|TRBV18
CASSPDRVRTGELFF
TGTGCCAGCTCACCCGACAGGGTTCGCACCGGGGAGCTGTTTTTT
>-|TRBJ1-1|-|TRBV5-1
CASSAVNMNTEAFF
TGCGCCAGCAGCGCTGTCAACATGAACACTGAAGCTTTCTTT
>-|TRBJ2-1|-|TRBV5-1
CASTLKGQRFF
TGCGCCAGCACGTTAAAAGGACAGCGGTTCTTC
>-|TRBJ2-7|TRBD1|TRBV6-5
CASSYSRTGAYEQYF
TGTGCCAGCAGTTACTCCCGGACAGGGGCCTACGAGCAGTACTTC
>-|TRBJ1-2|-|TRBV29-1
CSVEAVGGGYGYTF
TGCAGCGTTGAAGCCGTCGGGGGGGGCTATGGCTACACCTTC
>-|TRBJ2-7|TRBD2|TRBV5-5
CASSGPGLASEQYF
TGTGCCAGCAGCGGGCCGGGACTAGCCAGCGAGCAGTACTTC
>-|TRBJ2-2|-|TRBV30
CAWSGGPGELFF
TGTGCCTGGAGCGGGGGCCCCGGGGAGCTGTTTTTT
>-|TRBJ2-7|-|TRBV30
CAWSGGIMLYEQYF
TGTGCCTGGAGTGGGGGAATTATGCTCTACGAGCAGTACTTC
>-|TRBJ2-1|TRBD2|TRBV5-4
CASSLTSGSYNEQFF
TGTGCCAGCAGCTTGACTAGCGGCTCCTACAATGAGCAGTTCTTC
>-|TRBJ2-3|TRBD2|TRBV9
CASSPRTSGYTDTQYF
TGTGCCAGCAGCCCGAGGACTAGCGGGTACACAGATACGCAGTATTTT
>-|TRBJ2-7|-|TRBV28
CASSPHTGDLYEQYF
TGTGCCAGCAGTCCGCACACAGGGGACTTGTACGAGCAGTACTTC
>-|TRBJ2-4|TRBD1|TRBV5-1
CASSSQGEIDIQYF
TGCGCCAGCAGCTCCCAGGGGGAAATTGACATTCAGTACTTC
>-|TRBJ2-4|-|TRBV30
CAWSPRENIQYF
TGTGCCTGGAGTCCTAGGGAAAACATTCAGTACTTC
>few|TRBJ2-7|TRBD2|TRBV2
CASMLGLAGGPIEQYF
TGTGCCAGCATGCTGGGTCTAGCGGGAGGGCCCATCGAGCAGTACTTC
>-|TRBJ2-7|TRBD2|TRBV5-6
CASRSSGSYEQYF
TGTGCCAGCAGATCCAGCGGGAGTTACGAGCAGTACTTC
>-|TRBJ2-7|TRBD2|TRBV27
CASSPRTSGMYYYEQYF
TGTGCCAGCAGTCCCCGGACTAGCGGGATGTACTACTACGAGCAGTACTTC
>-|TRBJ2-3|TRBD1|TRBV28
CASLPGTGGIDTQYF
TGTGCCAGCCTCCCCGGGACAGGGGGCATAGATACGCAGTATTTT
>-|TRBJ1-5|-|TRBV4-2
CASSQDPTGYSNQPQHF
TGTGCCAGCAGCCAAGATCCGACAGGATATAGCAATCAGCCCCAGCATTTT
>once|TRBJ2-5|TRBD1|TRBV14
CASSLTGVRETQYF
TGTGCCAGCAGCCTGACAGGGGTTCGGGAGACCCAGTACTTC
>-|TRBJ2-7|TRBD1|TRBV7-3
CASSRDRGDYEQYF
TGTGCCAGCAGTCGGGACAGGGGAGATTACGAGCAGTACTTC
>-|TRBJ1-3|-|TRBV27
CASSDNQGLGNTIYF
TGTGCCAGCAGCGATAATCAGGGGCTCGGAAACACCATATATTTT
>-|TRBJ1-6|TRBD1|TRBV5-1
CASSESGQGNSPLHF
TGCGCCAGCAGCGAGAGCGGACAGGGGAATTCACCCCTCCACTTT
>-|TRBJ2-7|TRBD2|TRBV27
CASSSPGTRPNEQYF
TGTGCCAGCAGTTCCCCGGGGACTAGGCCAAACGAGCAGTACTTC
>-|TRBJ2-5|-|TRBV5-6
CASSFGARPGETQYF
TGTGCCAGCAGCTTTGGCGCGAGGCCCGGGGAGACCCAGTACTTC
>-|TRBJ2-7|TRBD1|TRBV7-3
CASSLRQGPTYEQYF
TGTGCCAGCAGCCTCCGACAGGGCCCAACCTACGAGCAGTACTTC
>-|TRBJ2-1|-|TRBV30
CAWSTVHRGYNEQFF
TGTGCCTGGAGCACGGTCCACCGAGGATACAATGAGCAGTTCTTC
>-|TRBJ2-7|TRBD2|TRBV7-2
CASSPPGLAGALGEQYF
TGTGCCAGCAGCCCTCCGGGACTAGCGGGAGCCCTGGGCGAGCAGTACTTC
>-|TRBJ1-1|TRBD1|TRBV4-2
CASSQGTGGAGKAFF
TGTGCCAGCAGCCAAGGGACAGGGGGCGCCGGGAAAGCTTTCTTT
>-|TRBJ2-7|TRBD1|TRBV5-6
CASRTGQGRGEQYF
TGTGCCAGCAGAACAGGACAGGGGCGCGGCGAGCAGTACTTC
>-|TRBJ2-7|-|TRBV7-8
CASSLNWQATYEQYF
TGTGCCAGCAGCTTAAATTGGCAGGCCACCTACGAGCAGTACTTC
>-|TRBJ1-1|-|TRBV4-3
CASSQGPWTAEAFF
TGCGCCAGCAGCCAAGGTCCTTGGACAGCAGAAGCTTTCTTT
>-|TRBJ2-7|TRBD2|TRBV11-2
CASSLERGESSYEQYF
TGTGCCAGCAGCTTAGAGCGGGGGGAGAGCTCCTACGAGCAGTACTTC
>-|TRBJ2-7|TRBD2|TRBV28
CASQGTSLYEQYF
TGTGCCAGCCAGGGGACTAGCCTCTACGAGCAGTACTTC
>-|TRBJ2-7|TRBD2|TRBV9
CASSATSSSYEQYF
TGTGCCAGCAGCGCGACTAGCAGCTCCTACGAGCAGTACTTC
>-|TRBJ2-1|TRBD2|TRBV7-2
CASSLAFSGGSYNEQFF
TGTGCCAGCAGCTTAGCTTTCAGCGGGGGATCCTACAATGAGCAGTTCTTC
>-|TRBJ1-5|-|TRBV5-6
CASSPNGGGNQPQHF
TGTGCCAGCAGCCCGAATGGCGGCGGCAATCAGCCCCAGCATTTT
>few|TRBJ1-1|TRBD1|TRBV4-2
CASSHLGQGQGKLAFF
TGTGCCAGCAGCCACCTAGGTCAGGGACAGGGAAAGTTAGCTTTCTTT
>-|TRBJ2-2|TRBD2|TRBV27
CASRRTSGRVTTGELFF
TGTGCCAGCAGGCGGACTAGCGGGAGGGTAACCACCGGGGAGCTGTTTTTT
>-|TRBJ2-1|TRBD2|TRBV5-1
CASSPTSGSSYNEQFF
TGCGCCAGCAGCCCTACAAGCGGGAGCTCCTACAATGAGCAGTTCTTC
>once|TRBJ2-5|-|TRBV5-6
CASSRSQLQQETQYF
TGTGCCAGCAGCCGGTCACAGCTTCAGCAAGAGACCCAGTACTTC
>-|TRBJ2-2|-|TRBV7-3
CASSPPPGNTGELFF
TGTGCCAGCAGCCCCCCCCCGGGGAACACCGGGGAGCTGTTTTTT
>-|TRBJ1-1|-|TRBV15
CATSRDSGRQNTEAFF
TGTGCCACCAGCAGAGATAGCGGCAGACAAAACACTGAAGCTTTCTTT
>-|TRBJ1-3|TRBD1|TRBV30
CAWSRGPLGNTIYF
TGTGCCTGGAGTAGGGGGCCTCTAGGGAACACCATATATTTT
>-|TRBJ1-2|TRBD1|TRBV5-1
CASSFFRDRGFVYGYTF
TGCGCCAGCAGCTTCTTCCGGGACAGGGGCTTTGTCTATGGCTACACCTTC
>once|TRBJ2-7|-|TRBV7-2
CASGGDNSYEQYF
TGTGCCAGCGGCGGGGACAATTCCTACGAGCAGTACTTC
>-|TRBJ2-7|TRBD1|TRBV28
CASSLQQGAHEQYF
TGTGCCAGCAGTTTACAGCAGGGGGCCCACGAGCAGTACTTC
>-|TRBJ1-2|-|TRBV6-5
CATGTPGANYGYTF
TGTGCCACAGGGACTCCGGGAGCTAACTATGGCTACACCTTC
>-|TRBJ2-5|-|TRBV29-1
CSVVVAYQETQYF
TGCAGCGTTGTTGTGGCATACCAAGAGACCCAGTACTTC
>-|TRBJ2-7|TRBD2|TRBV19
CASRTSGRDEQYF
TGTGCCAGTAGGACTAGCGGGAGGGACGAGCAGTACTTC